The 27 T cell receptor beta chains given below trace back to one sample, sequenced in a study of naive and memory T cell subsets (dated by TCRdb to the late 2010s). Using 3' ligation of a UMI-containing oligonucleotide to TCR cDNA, the study laid out a robust and sensitive protocol to amplify, sequence and analyze TCRs. The library was made by 5' RACE. The listed sequencing device is Illumina MiSeq. Four rounds of PCR, run with the SP2 primer together with nested alpha and beta constant region primers, were used to amplify the ligated cDNA. TCRdb's own reprocessing of the public reads used fastp at Q25 and MiXCR and kept productive beta chains. Rows with one shared CDR3 protein collapse into an entry with the most common genes and DNA. The sample table lists roughly 56,000 distinct CDR3 sequences, about 7% of them with a count of one. The ten largest make up more than 9.5% of the sample. The receptor set was obtained from a male donor in good health.

A few counts support this clonotype. The chain uses TRBV18 and TRBJ2-1; 7 bases fit TRBD1. The ends lost 2 bases at V and 5 bases at J; junction bases unmatched: 6. Per the germline V gene, CDR1 is KGHSH and CDR2 is LQKENI. This CDR3 is 15 amino acids long. CDR3: CASSPSYGTDNEQFF. As DNA, the CDR3 is TGTGCCAGCTCACCATCGTACGGGACAGACAATGAGCAGTTCTTC. The variable domain in full, with the rest retrieved from reference TRBV18 and TRBJ2-1, is NAGVMQNPRHLVRRRGQEARLRCSPMKGHSHVYWYRQLPEEGLKFMVYLQKENIIDESGMPKERFSAEFPKEGPSILRIQQVVRGDSAAYFCASSPSYGTDNEQFFGPGTRLTVL.

This clonotype was detected only a few times. V usage is TRBV12-3 or TRBV12-4 and J usage is TRBJ1-5; 8 bases map to TRBD1. J lost 6 bases, V lost 6 bases, and 10 bases had no gene match. The CDR3 extends over 15 amino acids. CDR3 protein: CASSPGQGAGQPQHF. CDR3 DNA: TGTGCCAGCAGCCCGGGTCAGGGGGCGGGTCAGCCCCAGCATTTT.

In its sample, this clonotype was seen many times. This chain joins TRBV12-5 and TRBJ2-7; maybe TRBD1 (6 bases). Germline-derived CDR1 and CDR2 are LGHNT and FRNRAP. Trimming removed 6 bases from V and 6 bases from J, with 12 bases in between. There are 12 residues in the CDR3. The CDR3 reads CASGPTGIEQYF. CDR3 nucleotides: TGTGCTAGTGGACCAACAGGGATCGAGCAGTACTTC.

The chain carries TRBV19 and TRBJ2-5; the D is unclear. V was cut by 1 base and J by 4 bases, with 7 bases left in between. The CDR3 has 13 amino acids. Germline V gene sequence: CDR1 LNHDA, CDR2 SQIVND (reference sequence). DNA of the CDR3: TGTGCCAGTAGTATAGGGGATCGAGAGACCCAGTACTTC. Translation: CASSIGDRETQYF. Variable domain in full (rest from reference TRBV19 and TRBJ2-5): DGGITQSPKYLFRKEGQNVTLSCEQNLNHDAMYWYRQDPGQGLRLIYYSQIVNDFQKGDIAEGYSVSREKKESFPLTVTSAQKNPTAFYLCASSIGDRETQYFGPGTRLLVL.

There are many counts of this clonotype. The V gene is TRBV5-1, the J gene TRBJ2-1, with 8 bases matching TRBD1. V was clipped by 0 bases and J by 2 bases; unmatched bases: 4. There are 16 residues in the CDR3. Germline CDR1 is SGHRS and CDR2 is YFSETQ. The CDR3 DNA follows: TGCGCCAGCAGCTTGGACAGGGGGAGTACCTACAATGAGCAGTTCTTC. This codes for CASSLDRGSTYNEQFF.

This clonotype appeared a few times. V usage is TRBV7-9 and J usage is TRBJ1-1, with unresolved D. V dropped 1 base and J dropped 7 bases, with 7 bases sitting between them. This CDR3 is 12 amino acids long. CDR1 and CDR2 (germline): SEHNR, FQNEAQ (reference sequence). The CDR3 here is CASSLVRLEAFF. Here the CDR3 DNA reads TGTGCCAGCAGCTTAGTCCGCCTTGAAGCTTTCTTT.

There are a few counts of this clonotype. This chain links TRBV6-5 with TRBJ2-3, with 9 bases matching TRBD2. The germline V gene encodes CDR1 MNHEY and CDR2 SVGAGI. Trimming at V came to 0 bases and at J to 1 base, leaving 5 bases not matched to a gene. The CDR3 loop spans 17 amino acids. The CDR3 loop reads CASSYSPAGGRTDTQYF. CDR3 DNA sequence: TGTGCCAGCAGTTACTCGCCTGCGGGGGGGCGCACAGATACGCAGTATTTT.

This clonotype was seen only a few times. This CDR3 is CASSTLSGSFNTGELFF. The CDR3 DNA reads TGTGCCAGTAGTACCCTTAGCGGGAGTTTTAACACCGGGGAGCTGTTTTTT. J is TRBJ2-2 and V is TRBV19, with 9 bases that match TRBD2. In germline, CDR1 is LNHDA, CDR2 SQIVND (reference sequence). Trimming took 4 bases from V and 2 from J; bases not matched to a gene: 8. The CDR3 has 17 amino acids.

The table lists this clonotype with a few counts. This rearrangement joins TRBV2 to TRBJ2-7, with no clear D. With 4 bases removed from V and 6 bases from J, the gap between germline ends came to 7 bases. Germline V gene sequence: CDR1 SNHLY, CDR2 FYNNEI. The CDR3 length is 11 residues. The CDR3 DNA follows: TGTGCCAGCAGTGGAAACATCGAGCAGTACTTC. Translated: CASSGNIEQYF.

This clonotype came up a few times. This chain joins TRBV20-1 and TRBJ2-1; the match to TRBD2 covers 12 bases. The V and J ends lost 5 bases and 0 bases, in that order; junction bases with no gene match: 5. CDR1 and CDR2 from the germline V gene are DFQATT and SNEGSKA (reference sequence). This CDR3 has 16 residues. The CDR3 bases are TGCAGTGCTTCTAGCGGGGGGGCCCGCTCCTACAATGAGCAGTTCTTC. As protein: CSASSGGARSYNEQFF.

This clonotype was recorded a few times. This chain joins TRBV5-1 and TRBJ1-1; 8 positions agree with TRBD1. Per germline, CDR1 SGHRS and CDR2 YFSETQ. The V and J ends lost 8 bases and 5 bases, in that order; junction bases with no gene match: 11. This CDR3 contains 14 residues. CDR3 nucleotide sequence: TGCGCCAGTGGACAGGGCTTGCTGGGGACTGAAGCTTTCTTT. Encoded protein: CASGQGLLGTEAFF.

This chain joins TRBV10-3 and TRBJ2-7; 10 bases line up with TRBD2. The trim removed 10 bases at V and 5 bases at J, leaving 11 bases unmatched. The CDR3 is made up of 14 amino acids. Germline values: CDR1 ENHRY, CDR2 SYGVKD. As DNA, the CDR3 is TGTGCCACCCTGCCCGCTAGCGGGAGACACGAGCAGTACTTC. This sequence encodes CATLPASGRHEQYF.

This clonotype was counted many times. The V gene is TRBV5-8, the J gene TRBJ2-1; 7 nucleotides agree with TRBD1. Unmatched junction bases numbered 11, after V lost 4 bases and J lost 4 bases. CDR3 length: 16 amino acids. The germline V gene encodes CDR1 SGHTS and CDR2 YDEGEE. DNA of the CDR3: TGTGCCAGCAGCCACTGGACAGGTGGGGCATACAATGAGCAGTTCTTC. Protein: CASSHWTGGAYNEQFF.

This clonotype showed up many times. The CDR3 DNA reads TGCGCCAGCAGCTCTAACACCGGGGAGCTGTTTTTT. This sequence encodes CASSSNTGELFF. The chain couples TRBV5-1 to TRBJ2-2; D unclear. Germline CDR1 and CDR2: SGHRS and YFSETQ. The V end lost 3 bases, the J end lost 2 bases, and 2 bases lay between the germline ends. The CDR3 totals 12 residues.

This clonotype was seen a few times. V is TRBV5-1 and J is TRBJ2-7, with 7 bases that match TRBD2. With 3 bases clipped from V and 7 bases from J, the junction kept 4 bases outside the gene matches. This CDR3 is 12 amino acids long. Germline V lookup: CDR1 SGHRS, CDR2 YFSETQ. CDR3 sequence: CASSWDYDEQYF. The CDR3, as DNA: TGCGCCAGCAGCTGGGACTATGATGAGCAGTACTTC.

A word on this clonotype: A much bigger clone sits one base away, suggesting this may be a read error. The chain uses TRBV18 and TRBJ2-2; D perhaps matches TRBD2 (6 bases). CDR1 and CDR2 (germline): KGHSH, LQKENI. The CDR3 is 17 amino acids. The CDR3 sequence is CASSTPRGRHNTGELFF. In DNA, the CDR3 is TGTGCCAGCTCAACACCGAGAGGGAGGCATAACACCGGGGAGCTGTTTTTT.

In its sample, this clonotype was seen many times. The rearrangement links TRBV7-9 to TRBJ1-1; D is ambiguous. The CDR3 consists of 13 residues. Looked up from germline, CDR1 is SEHNR and CDR2 is FQNEAQ (reference sequence). The germline V and J ends were trimmed by 4 bases and 5 bases, with 11 bases remaining between them. CDR3 nucleotides: TGTGCCAGCAGCTCCGCTAGGATGACTGAAGCTTTCTTT. Its translation: CASSSARMTEAFF.

The V call is TRBV6-5, the J call TRBJ1-2; D is undetermined. Between the trimmed V and J ends, which lost 6 bases and 1 base, there was a span of 9 bases. Germline V gene lookup returns CDR1 MNHEY and CDR2 SVGAGI. This CDR3 comprises 13 residues. CDR3 bases: TGTGCCAGCAGCGCACACTTTAACTATGGCTACACCTTC. Its translation: CASSAHFNYGYTF.

V gene TRBV5-4 combines with J gene TRBJ2-3; the D is unclear. There are 14 residues in the CDR3. Germline V gene data show CDR1 as SGHNT and CDR2 as YYREEE (reference sequence). V lost 0 bases and J 4 bases, leaving 9 bases between the germline ends. The CDR3 spells CASSLDLGSDTQYF. In DNA form, the CDR3 reads TGTGCCAGCAGCTTGGATCTGGGCTCAGATACGCAGTATTTT.

This clonotype came up many times. This chain joins TRBV29-1 and TRBJ2-1, with 7 positions matching TRBD2. Trimming cost V 6 bases and J 2 bases; bases outside gene matches: 10. CDR3 size: 15 residues. CDR1 and CDR2 from the germline V gene are SQVTM and ANQGSEA. CDR3 bases: TGCAGCGTGGAGGCTAGCGGTTTAACCTACAATGAGCAGTTCTTC. This codes for CSVEASGLTYNEQFF.

A few counts support this clonotype. This chain links TRBV27 with TRBJ2-6; D not resolved. V was trimmed by 4 bases and J by 0 bases, leaving 1 base between them. Germline assignment: CDR1 MNHEY and CDR2 SMNVEV (reference sequence). The CDR3 is 13 amino acids. The CDR3 bases are TGTGCCAGCAGTTACTCTGGGGCCAACGTCCTGACTTTC. It is translated as CASSYSGANVLTF. Full variable domain (outside the CDR3, taken from reference TRBV27 and TRBJ2-6): EAQVTQNPRYLITVTGKKLTVTCSQNMNHEYMSWYRQDPGLGLRQIYYSMNVEVTDKGDVPEGYKVSRKEKRNFPLILESPSPNQTSLYFCASSYSGANVLTFGAGSRLTVL.

This clonotype has ten or more counts. This chain uses TRBV10-2 with TRBJ2-1; a weak D match, TRBD1 (7 bases). This CDR3 has 14 residues. V gave up 6 bases and J gave up 5 bases, with 14 bases separating them. From germline, CDR1 is WSHSY and CDR2 SAAADI. The CDR3 region has the DNA TGCGCCAGCAGCGGCGGGACAGTGCACAATGAGCAGTTCTTC. Protein product: CASSGGTVHNEQFF.

This clonotype has a handful of counts. The chain joins TRBV25-1 to TRBJ2-2; TRBD2 agrees at 7 bases. Germline V gene data show CDR1 as MGHDK and CDR2 as SYGVNS. With V trimmed by 1 base and J by 7 bases, 0 bases remained unmatched. CDR3 size: 13 residues. For the CDR3, the DNA is TGTGCCAGCAGTGAATGGGAGGGCGGGGAGCTGTTTTTT. Encoded protein: CASSEWEGGELFF.

The chain uses TRBV5-1 and TRBJ1-1, with a tentative D call TRBD1 (5 bases). V lost 3 bases and J lost 0, with 15 bases in between. Germline CDR1 SGHRS, CDR2 YFSETQ. This CDR3 contains 16 residues. CDR3 in amino acids: CASSSGVNVMNTEAFF. In DNA, the CDR3 is TGCGCCAGCAGCTCGGGGGTGAATGTCATGAACACTGAAGCTTTCTTT.

Ten or more counts support this clonotype. This chain joins TRBV3-1 and TRBJ1-4; D uncertain. This CDR3 comprises 14 residues. The germline V and J ends were trimmed by 1 base and 7 bases, with 10 bases remaining between them. The V gene's germline CDR1 is LGHDT and CDR2 YNNKEL (reference sequence). The CDR3, as DNA: TGTGCCAGCAGCCAAGGGGCAGGAGTTGAAAAACTGTTTTTT. Amino acids: CASSQGAGVEKLFF. The entire variable domain, with the rest obtained from reference TRBV3-1 and TRBJ1-4, is as follows: DTAVSQTPKYLVTQMGNDKSIKCEQNLGHDTMYWYKQDSKKFLKIMFSYNNKELIINETVPNRFSPKSPDKAHLNLHINSLELGDSAVYFCASSQGAGVEKLFFGSGTQLSVL.

The chain couples TRBV13 to TRBJ2-5, with D tentatively TRBD2 (7 bases). The CDR3 contains 15 residues. The V gene's germline CDR1 is PRHDT and CDR2 FYEKMQ (reference sequence). V lost 4 bases and J lost 3, with 15 bases in between. CDR3 sequence (DNA): TGTGCCAGCAGCTCTCGGGGGGCGGTTAAAGAGACCCAGTACTTC. This gives the protein CASSSRGAVKETQYF.

There are a few counts of this clonotype. The chain is built from TRBV11-2 and TRBJ1-1; 8 nucleotides agree with TRBD1. The CDR3 covers 14 residues. From germline, CDR1 is SGHAT and CDR2 FQNNGV. V gave up 3 bases and J gave up 5 bases; unmatched junction bases: 5. CDR3 in amino acids: CASSFDRGKTEAFF. The CDR3 DNA sequence: TGTGCCAGCAGCTTCGACAGGGGAAAGACTGAAGCTTTCTTT.